This paragraph reports one T cell receptor beta chain. Antigen: not known. Generated by immunoSEQ multiplex PCR, the TCRdb table keeps only in-frame clones and is missing some. Of 95,000 to 150,000 clones detected, approximately 90% appear once; the ten largest clones hold around 10%. This sample is drawn from a study of T cell responses to AZD1222 COVID-19 vaccine. Regarding the study as a whole: Seropositive at baseline were only six AZD1222 recipients.

The V and J ends lost 6 bases and 5 bases respectively, with 7 bases between them. The CDR3 spans 11 residues. Looked up from germline, CDR1 is MNHEY and CDR2 is SVGAGI. The source was peripheral blood, collected on day 0 of MenACWY control vaccination. The source of this sequence is an adult in good health. This chain uses TRBV6-5 with TRBJ1-1; no clear D gene. The CDR3 region has the DNA TGTGCCAGCAGGGGGTGGACTGAAGCTTTCTTT. As protein: CASRGWTEAFF.